These 31 T cell receptor beta chains came from one sample sequenced in a study of blood T cell repertoires in COVID-19. This table comes from immunoSEQ multiplex PCR, and its TCRdb copy is limited to in-frame clones, with some not included. The sample holds about 200,000 clones, around 80% seen once. Sequenced: peripheral blood. The origin of the receptors is a human donor in a cohort sampled during active COVID-19.

This clone has only a few counts. This chain uses TRBV4-2 with TRBJ1-2; D not resolved. The V end lost 0 bases, the J end lost 1 base, and 6 bases lay between the germline ends. The CDR3 has 14 residues. The germline CDR1 and CDR2 sequences are LGHNA and YNFKEQ. The CDR3 region has the DNA TGTGCCAGCAGCCAAGAAAACAGTAACTATGGCTACACCTTC. Translating it yields CASSQENSNYGYTF.

This rearrangement joins TRBV28 to TRBJ2-5, with TRBD2 identical over 10 bases. V lost 8 bases and J lost 1; bases outside the gene matches: 4. Germline V gives CDR1 MDHEN, CDR2 SYDVKM. This CDR3 is 14 amino acids long. CDR3 DNA sequence: TGTGCCAGCCTCGGGACTAGCGCCCAAGAGACCCAGTACTTC. This encodes CASLGTSAQETQYF. The complete variable domain, with remaining parts taken from reference TRBV28 and TRBJ2-5, reads DVKVTQSSRYLVKRTGEKVFLECVQDMDHENMFWYRQDPGLGLRLIYFSYDVKMKEKGDIPEGYSVSREKKERFSLILESASTNQTSMYLCASLGTSAQETQYFGPGTRLLVL.

This clone occurred many times. The rearrangement links TRBV28 to TRBJ1-1; D gene unclear. The germline V and J ends were trimmed by 3 bases and 11 bases, with 10 bases remaining between them. This CDR3 is built from 11 residues. Germline loops: CDR1 MDHEN, CDR2 SYDVKM. In DNA, the CDR3 is TGTGCCAGCAGTTTGGGCCCCAGGGCTTTCTTT. Encoded protein: CASSLGPRAFF.

Note on this clone: In the same sample, other DNA sequences code for this CDR3. The J gene is TRBJ2-3, the V gene TRBV27, with 8 bases matching TRBD2. This CDR3 region has 15 residues. Per the germline V gene, CDR1 is MNHEY and CDR2 is SMNVEV (reference sequence). V shed 2 bases and J 6 bases; nucleotides not matched to a gene: 7. The CDR3 nucleotides read TGTGCCAGCAGTTTAACCAGCGGGAGAATCGATACGCAGTATTTT. As protein: CASSLTSGRIDTQYF.

This chain uses TRBV19 with TRBJ2-5; 9 nucleotides line up with TRBD2. Germline CDR1 LNHDA, CDR2 SQIVND (reference sequence). CDR3 size: 15 residues. With V trimmed by 7 bases and J by 1 base, 7 bases remained unmatched. CDR3 bases: TGTGCCAGTAAGAAGTCTAGCGGGGTCCAAGAGACCCAGTACTTC. Translation gives CASKKSSGVQETQYF.

The rearrangement joins TRBV7-9 to TRBJ2-2; TRBD1 matches 10 bases. Germline lookup yields CDR1 SEHNR and CDR2 FQNEAQ (reference sequence). The CDR3 covers 15 residues. The V segment lost 5 bases and the J segment 6 bases; nucleotides outside the gene matches: 6. CDR3 bases: TGTGCCAGCAGCCGGAGGGACAGGGGAGCCGGGGAGCTGTTTTTT. Amino acids: CASSRRDRGAGELFF.

This chain connects TRBV28 to TRBJ2-3; possible D gene TRBD2, 6 bases. The V gene's germline CDR1 is MDHEN and CDR2 SYDVKM. Trimming removed 2 bases at V and 5 bases at J, with 11 bases between. This CDR3 comprises 14 residues. DNA for the CDR3: TGTGCCAGCAGTTTAGACGGGGGACTAGATACGCAGTATTTT. Protein product: CASSLDGGLDTQYF. Filled out from reference TRBV28 and TRBJ2-3, the complete variable domain reads DVKVTQSSRYLVKRTGEKVFLECVQDMDHENMFWYRQDPGLGLRLIYFSYDVKMKEKGDIPEGYSVSREKKERFSLILESASTNQTSMYLCASSLDGGLDTQYFGPGTRLTVL.

The chain joins TRBV7-2 to TRBJ2-7, with 14 bases aligning to TRBD2. V lost 1 base and J lost 6; bases outside the gene matches: 8. The germline gives CDR1 SGHTA, CDR2 FQGNSA. The CDR3 spans 17 residues. CDR3 in amino acids: CASSLVATSGRGGEQYF. For the CDR3, the DNA is TGTGCCAGCAGCTTAGTGGCGACTAGCGGGAGGGGAGGCGAGCAGTACTTC.

This sequence joins TRBV10-1 and TRBJ2-5; possibly TRBD2 for D (6 bases). The V end was cut by 4 bases, the J end by 7 bases, with 19 bases between. The CDR3 spans 15 residues. CDR1 and CDR2 from the germline V gene are WNHNN and SYGVQD (reference sequence). CDR3 protein: CASSARTVQGGTQYF. The CDR3 region has the DNA TGCGCCAGCAGTGCCAGGACGGTCCAGGGAGGGACCCAGTACTTC.

V and J are TRBV11-2 and TRBJ2-7, with 7 bases aligning to TRBD1. From germline, CDR1 is SGHAT and CDR2 FQNNGV. The ends lost 5 bases at V and 2 bases at J; junction bases unmatched: 9. This CDR3 has 15 residues. In DNA, the CDR3 is TGTGCCAGCAGCCAGGGGCCAGGGGGTACCTACGAGCAGTACTTC. Translated, it gives CASSQGPGGTYEQYF.

As to this clone: At one of its ends the junction is not consistent with the germline gene, which may arise from a read error. The sample contains more than one DNA sequence encoding this CDR3. This sequence joins TRBV5-1 and TRBJ1-6; 10 nucleotides align to TRBD1. The CDR3 consists of 14 residues. The germline V gene has CDR1 SGHRS and CDR2 YFSETQ. The CDR3 sequence: CASSLDRGNSPLHF. The CDR3 nucleotides read TGCGCCAGCAGTTTGGACAGGGGGAATTCACCCCTCCACTTT.

The chain recombines TRBV15 with TRBJ2-5; D possibly corresponds to TRBD1 (5 bases). V lost 0 bases and J lost 1, with 9 bases in between. The CDR3 consists of 15 residues. From germline, CDR1 is LNHNV and CDR2 YYDKDF (reference sequence). CDR3 sequence: CATSRELTAQETQYF. DNA for the CDR3: TGTGCCACCAGCAGAGAACTGACAGCCCAAGAGACCCAGTACTTC.

This sequence joins TRBV18 and TRBJ2-7; 7 bases align to TRBD2. This CDR3 comprises 17 residues. With V trimmed by 3 bases and J by 3 bases, 14 bases remained unmatched. Germline V gene lookup returns CDR1 KGHSH and CDR2 LQKENI. The CDR3 region has the DNA TGTGCCAGCTCACCCTCGACCGGCGGGAGAACTTTCTACGAGCAGTACTTC. Encoded protein: CASSPSTGGRTFYEQYF.

The chain employs TRBV4-1 and TRBJ2-7; perhaps TRBD2 as D (6 bases). CDR3 length equals 16 residues. With 0 bases removed from V and 3 bases from J, the gap between germline ends came to 15 bases. Germline V CDR1 and CDR2: MGHRA, YSYEKL. Written as DNA, the CDR3 is TGCGCCAGCAGCCAAGATGGGACTCCGGGCAACTACGAGCAGTACTTC. Encoded protein: CASSQDGTPGNYEQYF.

The chain links TRBV30 to TRBJ2-1; D is unresolved. With 2 bases removed from V and 7 bases from J, the gap between germline ends came to 6 bases. CDR1 GTSNPN and CDR2 SVGIG come from the germline V gene (reference sequence). The CDR3 covers 11 residues. The CDR3 DNA follows: TGTGCCTGGAGTAAGCTTAATGAGCAGTTCTTC. Protein sequence: CAWSKLNEQFF.

This chain links TRBV11-2 with TRBJ2-7, with TRBD2 as a possible D gene (7 bases). Germline CDR1 and CDR2: SGHAT and FQNNGV. The CDR3 has 16 residues. With 4 bases removed from V and 6 bases from J, the gap between germline ends came to 22 bases. This chain's CDR3 is CASSWVGGASSSEQYF. The CDR3 DNA reads TGTGCCAGCAGCTGGGTGGGGGGGGCGAGCTCCAGCGAGCAGTACTTC.

This chain connects TRBV28 to TRBJ2-3; D uncertain. The CDR3 has 17 residues. V was pared by 1 base and J by 0 bases, with 14 bases between. In germline, CDR1 is MDHEN, CDR2 SYDVKM. CDR3 in amino acids: CASSLFLGSYSTDTQYF. The CDR3 region has the DNA TGTGCCAGCAGTTTATTTCTCGGGTCCTATAGCACAGATACGCAGTATTTT.

The V call is TRBV18, the J call TRBJ2-7; TRBD1 matches at 7 bases. The V gene end was trimmed by 2 bases and the J gene end by 5 bases; junction bases not matched to a gene: 9. CDR1 is KGHSH and CDR2 is LQKENI in the germline V gene. This CDR3 comprises 15 residues. The DNA for the CDR3 is TGTGCCAGCTCACCAGTTACAGGGGATATCAACGAGCAGTACTTC. Translating it yields CASSPVTGDINEQYF.

V and J are TRBV3-1 (or the pseudogene TRBV3-2) and TRBJ2-1; D is unresolved. CDR1 is LGHDT and CDR2 is YNNKEL in the germline V gene (reference sequence). V lost 1 base and J 4 bases, leaving 2 bases between the germline ends. This CDR3 has 12 residues. CDR3 residues: CASSQAYNEQFF. In nucleotides, the CDR3 is TGTGCCAGCAGCCAAGCTTACAATGAGCAGTTCTTC.

Of note for this clone: Distinct nucleotide sequences in the sample also encode this CDR3. V gene TRBV7-2 combines with J gene TRBJ2-1, with a possible D match to TRBD2 (7 bases). The V end was cut by 5 bases, the J end by 3 bases, with 14 bases between. This CDR3 has 15 amino acids. Germline CDR1 and CDR2: SGHTA and FQGNSA. Here the CDR3 DNA reads TGTGCCAGCAGCCCCGGGGGAGGGGGCTACAATGAGCAGTTCTTC. Amino acids: CASSPGGGGYNEQFF.

The V gene is TRBV19, the J gene TRBJ1-1, with D tentatively TRBD1 (6 bases). Per germline, CDR1 LNHDA and CDR2 SQIVND (reference sequence). This CDR3 has 15 amino acids. Trimming took off 6 bases at V and 3 bases at J, with 17 bases between the two ends. The CDR3 nucleotides are TGTGCCAGTAGCCCTATCTCGGGGGGCTACACTGAAGCTTTCTTT. This codes for CASSPISGGYTEAFF.

This clone was recorded a few times. V gene TRBV5-1 combines with J gene TRBJ2-5; 11 nucleotides match TRBD2. The CDR3 length is 17 residues. J gave up 5 bases and V 4 bases, and 13 bases lay outside the gene matches. The germline V gene has CDR1 SGHRS and CDR2 YFSETQ. The CDR3 DNA reads as TGCGCCAGCAGCACGGGACTAGCGGTCGGTTATCAGGAGACCCAGTACTTC. It specifies CASSTGLAVGYQETQYF.

The CDR3 nucleotides read TGTGCCAGTGGAGAACTCGGACTAGAACGCACAGATACGCAGTATTTT. Protein product: CASGELGLERTDTQYF. The V call is TRBV19, the J call TRBJ2-3; 7 bases line up with TRBD2. After removal of 8 bases from V and 1 base from J, the junction contained 12 bases not matched to a gene. From germline, CDR1 is LNHDA and CDR2 SQIVND (reference sequence). CDR3 length: 16 amino acids. The full variable domain, rest sourced from reference TRBV19 and TRBJ2-3, is DGGITQSPKYLFRKEGQNVTLSCEQNLNHDAMYWYRQDPGQGLRLIYYSQIVNDFQKGDIAEGYSVSREKKESFPLTVTSAQKNPTAFYLCASGELGLERTDTQYFGPGTRLTVL.

The rearrangement joins TRBV29-1 to TRBJ1-1; TRBD1 is a possible D gene (6 bases). V was pared by 4 bases and J by 0 bases, with 12 bases between. The CDR3 spans 14 residues. The germline V gene has CDR1 SQVTM and CDR2 ANQGSEA. The CDR3 region has the DNA TGCAGCGTTGGGTCGGGACAATTGAACACTGAAGCTTTCTTT. It translates to CSVGSGQLNTEAFF.

This clone occurred a few times. The V call is TRBV5-1, the J call TRBJ2-2; 7 nucleotides align to TRBD1. Germline V CDR1 and CDR2: SGHRS, YFSETQ. There are 16 residues in the CDR3. J was trimmed by 0 bases and V by 2 bases; bases with no gene match: 4. The CDR3 here is CASSLRGPSNTGELFF. The CDR3 DNA is TGCGCCAGCAGCTTAAGGGGGCCGTCGAACACCGGGGAGCTGTTTTTT.

This rearrangement joins TRBV4-1 to TRBJ2-1, with no clear D. There are 17 residues in the CDR3. Trimming removed 0 bases from V and 0 bases from J, with 12 bases in between. CDR1 MGHRA and CDR2 YSYEKL come from the germline V gene. For the CDR3, the DNA is TGCGCCAGCAGCCAAGATCCGGGTGGCGTCTCCTACAATGAGCAGTTCTTC. This encodes CASSQDPGGVSYNEQFF.

V gene TRBV28 combines with J gene TRBJ2-7; possible D gene TRBD2, 5 bases. Trimming pared 7 bases from V and 2 bases from J, leaving 15 bases between. The CDR3 totals 14 residues. Germline V CDR1 and CDR2: MDHEN, SYDVKM. CDR3 protein: CASNLGDLAYEQYF. The CDR3 coding sequence is TGTGCCAGCAATTTGGGAGACCTAGCCTACGAGCAGTACTTC.

The CDR3 is CASTKDRGRYNEQFF. DNA of the CDR3: TGTGCCAGTACAAAGGACAGGGGACGGTACAATGAGCAGTTCTTC. This rearrangement joins TRBV19 to TRBJ2-1; 9 bases map to TRBD1. This CDR3 has 15 amino acids. Losses at the gene ends were 7 bases for V and 4 bases for J; bases not matched to a gene: 8. Germline V CDR1 and CDR2: LNHDA, SQIVND (reference sequence). Full variable domain (outside the CDR3, taken from reference TRBV19 and TRBJ2-1): DGGITQSPKYLFRKEGQNVTLSCEQNLNHDAMYWYRQDPGQGLRLIYYSQIVNDFQKGDIAEGYSVSREKKESFPLTVTSAQKNPTAFYLCASTKDRGRYNEQFFGPGTRLTVL.

Many counts were recorded for this clone. This chain joins TRBV19 and TRBJ2-3; the match to TRBD1 covers 8 bases. The germline V gene encodes CDR1 LNHDA and CDR2 SQIVND (reference sequence). This CDR3 is built from 14 residues. V trimming: 6 bases; J trimming: 5 bases; junction bases outside the gene matches: 7. For the CDR3, the DNA is TGTGCCAGTAGGCCGACAGGGGAAATAGATACGCAGTATTTT. It codes for CASRPTGEIDTQYF.

This clone was seen a few times. The chain recombines TRBV15 with TRBJ2-7; D is uncertain. Germline V CDR1 and CDR2: LNHNV, YYDKDF (reference sequence). This CDR3 region has 13 residues. Trimming took off 2 bases at V and 2 bases at J, with 7 bases between the two ends. Written as DNA, the CDR3 is TGTGCCACCAGCAGACAGAATACCTACGAGCAGTACTTC. It yields the protein CATSRQNTYEQYF.

This chain links TRBV15 with TRBJ2-7; TRBD2 might be the D (6 bases). The V end lost 5 bases, the J end lost 6 bases, and 23 bases lay between the germline ends. Germline V gene sequence: CDR1 LNHNV, CDR2 YYDKDF (reference sequence). This CDR3 is 16 amino acids long. The CDR3 sequence is CATSSKRREAGGEQYF. CDR3 sequence (DNA): TGTGCCACCAGCTCAAAAAGGAGGGAGGCCGGGGGCGAGCAGTACTTC.